These 22 T cell receptor beta chains were sequenced from one sample in a study of shared clonotypes between healthy human individuals. The repertoire was sequenced with immunoSEQ multiplex PCR; TCRdb's copy has only in-frame clones and lacks some. The sample carries about 380,000 clones, about 96% recorded once. The specimen was memory CD8+ T cells sorted from blood. Indicated subset: CD45RO+ cells pooled with CCR7-negative TemRA cells. These receptors originate from a man in his thirties or forties in good health.

This rearrangement joins TRBV7-9 to TRBJ1-4; D remains unclear. Germline assignment: CDR1 SEHNR and CDR2 FQNEAQ (reference sequence). Trimming removed 2 bases at V and 7 bases at J, with 5 bases between. The CDR3 is made up of 12 amino acids. Here the CDR3 reads CASSLRVEKLFF. The CDR3 nucleotides read TGTGCCAGCAGCTTAAGGGTTGAAAAACTGTTTTTT.

In the case of this clone: Relative to the germline gene, one junction end is altered; a read error may explain this. The chain employs TRBV7-7 and TRBJ1-1; maybe TRBD1 (5 bases). This CDR3 comprises 16 residues. Germline-derived CDR1 and CDR2 are SSHAT and FNYEAQ (reference sequence). In DNA form, the CDR3 reads TGTGCTAGCAGCTTAGCGCCCGGGAGGGGGAACACTGAAGCTTTCTTT. Protein sequence: CASSLAPGRGNTEAFF.

The chain uses TRBV10-3 and TRBJ2-5; D unresolved. Germline V gene lookup returns CDR1 ENHRY and CDR2 SYGVKD. Trimming stripped 3 bases from V and 4 bases from J, with 3 bases between. This CDR3 spans 11 amino acids. The CDR3: CAISDSETQYF. DNA of the CDR3: TGTGCCATCAGTGACTCAGAGACCCAGTACTTC.

This clone was counted once. The gene calls are TRBV28 and TRBJ1-5; D not certain. The V and J ends lost 1 base and 7 bases respectively, with 14 bases between them. Germline lookup yields CDR1 MDHEN and CDR2 SYDVKM. CDR3 length: 15 residues. CDR3 loop: CASSLLRGGGQPQHF. The CDR3 DNA is TGTGCCAGCAGTTTATTAAGAGGAGGAGGACAGCCCCAGCATTTT.

The gene calls are TRBV5-1 and TRBJ1-2; possible D gene TRBD1, 6 bases. The CDR3 extends over 13 amino acids. Germline values: CDR1 SGHRS, CDR2 YFSETQ. V was cut by 3 bases and J by 7 bases, with 13 bases left in between. For the CDR3, the DNA is TGCGCCAGCAGCTCCCAGGGAGGGGGTGGCTACACCTTC. Amino acids: CASSSQGGGGYTF.

The genes are TRBV12-5 and TRBJ2-7; perhaps TRBD2 as D (6 bases). Trimming took 4 bases from V and 0 from J, leaving 16 bases between them. Germline V gene sequence: CDR1 LGHNT, CDR2 FRNRAP. The CDR3 consists of 16 residues. For the CDR3, the DNA is TGTGCTAGTGGTTCAACCGGGACTGCTAGCTCCTACGAGCAGTACTTC. Its protein product is CASGSTGTASSYEQYF.

This rearrangement joins TRBV7-9 to TRBJ2-5; TRBD1 aligns across 9 bases. The CDR3 loop spans 14 amino acids. The V and J ends lost 5 bases and 3 bases, in that order; junction bases with no gene match: 4. Germline CDR1 and CDR2: SEHNR and FQNEAQ (reference sequence). The CDR3 protein is CASSRRTGEETQYF. Written as DNA, the CDR3 is TGTGCCAGCAGCCGAAGGACAGGGGAAGAGACCCAGTACTTC.

This sequence joins TRBV7-8 and TRBJ2-7; D is possibly TRBD1 or TRBD2 (5 bases each). The length of the CDR3 is 16 residues. Germline CDR1 SGHVS, CDR2 FQNEAQ. With 1 base removed from V and 3 bases from J, the gap between germline ends came to 16 bases. The CDR3 reads CASSLGALGEDYEQYF. For the CDR3, the DNA is TGTGCCAGCAGCTTAGGGGCACTAGGGGAAGACTACGAGCAGTACTTC.

The CDR3 DNA reads TGCGCCAGCAGCCGGACAGCAGCCTACGAGCAGTACTTC. Residues: CASSRTAAYEQYF. The V and J genes are TRBV10-2 and TRBJ2-7; D is possibly TRBD1 (6 bases). Germline V gives CDR1 WSHSY, CDR2 SAAADI. CDR3 length: 13 residues. V lost 6 bases, J lost 2 bases, and 11 bases lay in between.

This rearrangement joins TRBV10-3 to TRBJ2-7; 8 nucleotides agree with TRBD2. After removal of 8 bases from V and 5 bases from J, the junction contained 5 bases not matched to a gene. Germline values: CDR1 ENHRY, CDR2 SYGVKD. The CDR3 is 12 residues long. CDR3 region: CAIRSGSHEQYF. CDR3 in DNA: TGTGCCATCCGGAGCGGGAGCCACGAGCAGTACTTC.

The gene calls are TRBV25-1 and TRBJ1-4; D is unresolved. V was cut by 3 bases and J by 4 bases, with 15 bases left in between. There are 16 residues in the CDR3. Germline lookup yields CDR1 MGHDK and CDR2 SYGVNS. This CDR3 reads CASSDAGILLNEKLFF. The CDR3 coding sequence is TGTGCCAGCAGTGACGCAGGAATACTACTTAATGAAAAACTGTTTTTT.

CDR3 DNA sequence: TGTGCCAGCTCACCGGGACTAGCGGGCACAGATACGCAGTATTTT. Protein: CASSPGLAGTDTQYF. The genes are TRBV18 and TRBJ2-3, with 11 bases fitting TRBD2. This CDR3 contains 15 residues. With V trimmed by 3 bases and J by 1 base, 0 bases remained unmatched. From germline, CDR1 is KGHSH and CDR2 LQKENI.

The V gene is TRBV5-6, the J gene TRBJ1-1, with D uncertain. The V end was cut by 1 base, the J end by 1 base, with 8 bases between. The germline CDR1 and CDR2 sequences are SGHDT and YYEEEE. The CDR3 runs 14 residues. CDR3 sequence (DNA): TGTGCCAGCAGCTTGCGGTTGGGGAACACTGAAGCTTTCTTT. It is translated as CASSLRLGNTEAFF.

The V call is TRBV5-4, the J call TRBJ1-1; possibly TRBD1 for D (5 bases). Germline CDR1 and CDR2: SGHNT and YYREEE (reference sequence). This CDR3 spans 14 amino acids. The ends were cut back, 2 bases at V and 1 base at J, with 9 bases in the middle. CDR3 nucleotide sequence: TGTGCCAGCAGCTTCCCCGGACAGAACACTGAAGCTTTCTTT. Protein sequence: CASSFPGQNTEAFF.

The chain joins TRBV7-6 to TRBJ2-5, with D possibly matching TRBD1 (6 bases). The CDR3 runs to 15 residues. Germline V gives CDR1 SGHVS, CDR2 FNYEAQ. V lost 1 base, J lost 2 bases, and 11 bases lay in between. As DNA, the CDR3 is TGTGCCAGCAGCTTAGTGACAGGTCTTCAAGAGACCCAGTACTTC. It specifies CASSLVTGLQETQYF.

In DNA form, the CDR3 reads TGCGCCAGCAGCCAAGAACGCGGGAGGGCCCAAGAGACCCAGTACTTC. Residues: CASSQERGRAQETQYF. The chain has TRBV4-1 and TRBJ2-5; the match to TRBD2 covers 9 bases. The J segment lost 1 base and the V segment lost 0 bases, leaving 3 bases of the junction unmatched. Germline V lookup: CDR1 MGHRA, CDR2 YSYEKL. This CDR3 comprises 16 residues.

This chain links TRBV4-2 with TRBJ2-1; the match to TRBD2 covers 12 bases. From germline, CDR1 is LGHNA and CDR2 YNFKEQ. The CDR3 is 17 residues long. The J segment lost 9 bases and the V segment lost 1 base, leaving 10 bases of the junction unmatched. The CDR3 loop reads CASSQAWRLAGGGEQFF. CDR3 DNA sequence: TGTGCCAGCAGCCAAGCATGGCGCCTAGCGGGAGGGGGTGAGCAGTTCTTC.

The CDR3 sequence: CAWDAGGTEAFF. The CDR3 DNA follows: TGTGCCTGGGATGCAGGGGGCACTGAAGCTTTCTTT. This rearrangement joins TRBV30 to TRBJ1-1, with TRBD1 matching 7 bases. This CDR3 comprises 12 residues. The V gene end was trimmed by 5 bases and the J gene end by 4 bases; junction bases not matched to a gene: 4. Per the germline V gene, CDR1 is GTSNPN and CDR2 is SVGIG (reference sequence).

CDR3 amino acids: CASTIAGLAKAGDTQYF. The CDR3 DNA follows: TGTGCCAGCACCATCGCGGGACTAGCGAAAGCGGGAGATACGCAGTATTTT. The V gene is TRBV28, the J gene TRBJ2-3, with 10 bases fitting TRBD2. Trimming removed 7 bases from V and 5 bases from J; junction bases left unmatched: 15. Germline V gives CDR1 MDHEN, CDR2 SYDVKM. The CDR3 loop spans 17 amino acids. Full variable domain (missing parts from reference TRBV28 and TRBJ2-3): DVKVTQSSRYLVKRTGEKVFLECVQDMDHENMFWYRQDPGLGLRLIYFSYDVKMKEKGDIPEGYSVSREKKERFSLILESASTNQTSMYLCASTIAGLAKAGDTQYFGPGTRLTVL.

The chain links TRBV29-1 to TRBJ2-2; D might be TRBD1 (6 bases). V shed 7 bases and J shed 3 bases, with 15 bases lying between them. This CDR3 is built from 14 residues. Germline V gene sequence: CDR1 SQVTM, CDR2 ANQGSEA. Here the CDR3 DNA reads TGCAGCGCAGGGGTCGATTGGGACACCGGGGAGCTGTTTTTT. As protein: CSAGVDWDTGELFF.

The chain uses TRBV28 and TRBJ1-1; TRBD1 might be the D (5 bases). CDR1 and CDR2 from the germline V gene are MDHEN and SYDVKM. The V end lost 10 bases, the J end lost 3 bases, and 15 bases lay between the germline ends. This CDR3 contains 13 residues. DNA of the CDR3: TGTGCCACCTTTAGGTGGGGGGACACTGAAGCTTTCTTT. This translates into CATFRWGDTEAFF.

The chain joins TRBV19 to TRBJ1-5; tentatively, D is TRBD1 (6 bases). The V gene's germline CDR1 is LNHDA and CDR2 SQIVND (reference sequence). V was clipped by 5 bases and J by 5 bases, with 16 bases between them. The CDR3 covers 15 residues. In nucleotides, the CDR3 is TGTGCCAGTAGTCCGTCCAGGGGCAGATATCAGCCCCAGCATTTT. This gives the protein CASSPSRGRYQPQHF.